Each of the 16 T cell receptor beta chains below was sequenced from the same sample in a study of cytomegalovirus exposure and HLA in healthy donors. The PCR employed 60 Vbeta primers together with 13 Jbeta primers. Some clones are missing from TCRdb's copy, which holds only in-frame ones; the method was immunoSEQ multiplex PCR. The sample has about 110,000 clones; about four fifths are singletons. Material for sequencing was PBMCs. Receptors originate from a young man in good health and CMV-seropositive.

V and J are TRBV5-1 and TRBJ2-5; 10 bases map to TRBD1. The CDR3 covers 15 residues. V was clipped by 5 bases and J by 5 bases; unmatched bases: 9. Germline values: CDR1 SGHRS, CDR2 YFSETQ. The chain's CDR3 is CASSTFVTGGETQYF. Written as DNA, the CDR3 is TGCGCCAGCAGTACCTTCGTGACAGGGGGCGAGACCCAGTACTTC.

CDR3 protein: CASSSPSGSSYNEQFF. CDR3 DNA sequence: TGTGCCAGCAGTTCCCCCAGCGGGAGCTCCTACAATGAGCAGTTCTTC. The genes are TRBV28 and TRBJ2-1; 8 nucleotides line up with TRBD2. The trim removed 4 bases at V and 0 bases at J, leaving 5 bases unmatched. CDR3 length equals 16 residues. CDR1 and CDR2 from the germline V gene are MDHEN and SYDVKM. The variable domain in full, with the rest retrieved from reference TRBV28 and TRBJ2-1, is DVKVTQSSRYLVKRTGEKVFLECVQDMDHENMFWYRQDPGLGLRLIYFSYDVKMKEKGDIPEGYSVSREKKERFSLILESASTNQTSMYLCASSSPSGSSYNEQFFGPGTRLTVL.

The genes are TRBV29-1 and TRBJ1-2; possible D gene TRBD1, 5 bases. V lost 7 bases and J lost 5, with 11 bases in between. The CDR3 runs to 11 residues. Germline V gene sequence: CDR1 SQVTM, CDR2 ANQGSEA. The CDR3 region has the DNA TGCAGCGCCCAGGGTGGATATGGCTACACCTTC. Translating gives CSAQGGYGYTF.

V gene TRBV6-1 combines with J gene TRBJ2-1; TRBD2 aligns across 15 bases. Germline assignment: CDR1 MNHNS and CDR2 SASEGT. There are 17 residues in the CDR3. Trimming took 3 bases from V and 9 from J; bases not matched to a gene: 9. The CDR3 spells CASSDGLAGGLQFEQFF. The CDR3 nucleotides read TGTGCCAGCAGTGACGGACTAGCGGGGGGGTTACAATTTGAGCAGTTCTTC.

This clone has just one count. As DNA, the CDR3 is TGTGCTAGTGGTCCCTCGGGAGGGCTCAATGAGCAGTTCTTC. Its protein is CASGPSGGLNEQFF. The chain combines TRBV12-5 with TRBJ2-1, with TRBD2 matching 8 bases. CDR3 length: 14 residues. Germline trimming cut 5 bases from V and 6 bases from J; bases unmatched to any gene: 6. Per the germline V gene, CDR1 is LGHNT and CDR2 is FRNRAP. Looking up the rest from reference TRBV12-5 and TRBJ2-1 gives the full variable domain: DARVTQTPRHKVTEMGQEVTMRCQPILGHNTVFWYRQTMMQGLELLAYFRNRAPLDDSGMPKDRFSAEMPDATLATLKIQPSEPRDSAVYFCASGPSGGLNEQFFGPGTRLTVL.

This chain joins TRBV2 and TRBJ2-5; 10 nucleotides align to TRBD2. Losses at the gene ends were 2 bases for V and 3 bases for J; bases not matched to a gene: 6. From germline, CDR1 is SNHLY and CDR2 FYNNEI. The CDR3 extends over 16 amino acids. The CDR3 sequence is CASSEYGLAGEETQYF. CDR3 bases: TGTGCCAGCAGTGAATACGGGCTAGCGGGAGAAGAGACCCAGTACTTC.

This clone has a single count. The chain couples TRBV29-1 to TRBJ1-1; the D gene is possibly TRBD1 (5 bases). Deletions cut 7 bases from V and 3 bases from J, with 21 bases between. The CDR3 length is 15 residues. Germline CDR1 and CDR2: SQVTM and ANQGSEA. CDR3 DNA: TGCAGCGCCCCCTACTGGGGCCGGGGGGACACTGAAGCTTTCTTT. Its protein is CSAPYWGRGDTEAFF. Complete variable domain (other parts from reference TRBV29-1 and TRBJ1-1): SAVISQKPSRDICQRGTSLTIQCQVDSQVTMMFWYRQQPGQSLTLIATANQGSEATYESGFVIDKFPISRPNLTFSTLTVSNMSPEDSSIYLCSAPYWGRGDTEAFFGQGTRLTVV.

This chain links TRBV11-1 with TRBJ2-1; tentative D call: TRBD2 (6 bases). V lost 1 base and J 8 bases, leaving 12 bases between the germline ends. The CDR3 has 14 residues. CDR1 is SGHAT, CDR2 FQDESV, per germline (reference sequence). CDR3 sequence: CASSLGLGFYEQFF. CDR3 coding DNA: TGTGCCAGCAGCTTAGGACTAGGGTTCTATGAGCAGTTCTTC. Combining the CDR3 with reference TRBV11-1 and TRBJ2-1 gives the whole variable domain EAEVAQSPRYKITEKSQAVAFWCDPISGHATLYWYRQILGQGPELLVQFQDESVVDDSQLPKDRFSAERLKGVDSTLKIQPAELGDSAMYLCASSLGLGFYEQFFGPGTRLTVL.

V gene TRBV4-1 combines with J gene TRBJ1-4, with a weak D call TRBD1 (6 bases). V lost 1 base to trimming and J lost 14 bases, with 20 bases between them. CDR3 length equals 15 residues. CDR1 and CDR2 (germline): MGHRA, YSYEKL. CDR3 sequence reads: CASSQGPGRVRGLFF. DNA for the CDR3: TGCGCCAGCAGCCAAGGGCCCGGGCGGGTCAGGGGTCTGTTTTTT.

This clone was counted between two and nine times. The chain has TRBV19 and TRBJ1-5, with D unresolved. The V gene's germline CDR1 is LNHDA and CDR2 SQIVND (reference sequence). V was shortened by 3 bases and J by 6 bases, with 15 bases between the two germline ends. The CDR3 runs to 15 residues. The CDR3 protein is CASSIGLRGSQPQHF. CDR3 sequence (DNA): TGTGCCAGTAGTATCGGGCTACGGGGAAGTCAGCCCCAGCATTTT.

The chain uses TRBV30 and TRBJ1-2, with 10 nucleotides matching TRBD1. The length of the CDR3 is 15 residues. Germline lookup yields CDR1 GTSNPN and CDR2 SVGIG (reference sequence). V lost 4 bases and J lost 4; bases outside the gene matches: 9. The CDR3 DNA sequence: TGTGCCTGGACCCCGGGACAGGGGCTTATCTATGGCTACACCTTC. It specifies CAWTPGQGLIYGYTF.

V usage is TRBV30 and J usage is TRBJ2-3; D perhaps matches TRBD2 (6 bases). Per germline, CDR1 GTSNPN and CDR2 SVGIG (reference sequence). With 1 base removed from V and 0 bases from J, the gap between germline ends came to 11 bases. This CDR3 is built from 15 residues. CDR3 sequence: CAWSDRDLSTDTQYF. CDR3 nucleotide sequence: TGTGCCTGGAGTGACCGGGACTTGAGCACAGATACGCAGTATTTT.

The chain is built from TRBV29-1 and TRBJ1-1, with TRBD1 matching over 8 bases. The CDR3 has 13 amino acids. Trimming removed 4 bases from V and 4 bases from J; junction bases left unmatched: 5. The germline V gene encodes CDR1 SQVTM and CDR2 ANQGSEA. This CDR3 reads CSVGWTGSTEAFF. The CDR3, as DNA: TGCAGCGTTGGTTGGACAGGGTCCACTGAAGCTTTCTTT. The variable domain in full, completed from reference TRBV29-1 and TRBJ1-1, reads SAVISQKPSRDICQRGTSLTIQCQVDSQVTMMFWYRQQPGQSLTLIATANQGSEATYESGFVIDKFPISRPNLTFSTLTVSNMSPEDSSIYLCSVGWTGSTEAFFGQGTRLTVV.

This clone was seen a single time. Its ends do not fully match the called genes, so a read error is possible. CDR3: CASRLGDTSNYGYTF. As DNA, the CDR3 is TGTGCCAGCAGATTGGGGGACACTTCTAACTATGGCTACACCTTC. The chain uses TRBV5-4 and TRBJ1-2, with D tentatively TRBD1 (6 bases). The CDR3 extends over 15 amino acids. Germline CDR1 SGHNT, CDR2 YYREEE (reference sequence). The whole variable domain, filled in from reference TRBV5-4 and TRBJ1-2, reads ETGVTQSPTHLIKTRGQQVTLRCSSQSGHNTVSWYQQALGQGPQFIFQYYREEENGRGNFPPRFSGLQFPNYSSELNVNALELDDSALYLCASRLGDTSNYGYTFGSGTRLTVV.

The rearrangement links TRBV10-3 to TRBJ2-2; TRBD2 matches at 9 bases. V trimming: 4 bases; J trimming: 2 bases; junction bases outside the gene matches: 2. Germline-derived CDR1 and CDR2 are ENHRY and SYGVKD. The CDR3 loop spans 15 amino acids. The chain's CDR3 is CAISGTSVNTGELFF. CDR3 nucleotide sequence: TGTGCCATCAGTGGGACTAGCGTTAACACCGGGGAGCTGTTTTTT.

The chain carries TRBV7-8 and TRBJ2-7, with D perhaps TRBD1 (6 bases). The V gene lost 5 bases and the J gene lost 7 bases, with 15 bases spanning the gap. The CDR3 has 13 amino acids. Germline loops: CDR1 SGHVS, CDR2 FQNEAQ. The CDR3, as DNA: TGTGCCAGCAGCCCCAGGGGACCGAGAGAGCAGTACTTC. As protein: CASSPRGPREQYF.